This T cell receptor beta chain emerged from a study of blood T cell repertoires in COVID-19. The overall study: Material from acute and convalescent COVID-19 was sourced from the United States, Italy and Spain. PBMCs, B-cell-depleted T cells, or T cells provided the cDNA or gDNA that made up the material.

Original analysis: Estimated nucleated cell counts came from reference gene primer amplification. Assay used: immunoSEQ multiplex PCR; TCRdb lists only in-frame clones, some missing. D and trimming were read from the DNA, whereas the V and J calls and clone size are those reported in that table. The sample has 180,000 or so clones, 80% to 90% seen once. Sequences were obtained from peripheral blood. This clonotype was sampled from a man between 60 and 75 years old with acute or convalescent COVID-19.

Here the CDR3 reads CATRRGPSSNQPQHF. CDR3 bases: TGTGCCACCCGCCGCGGGCCGAGTAGCAATCAGCCCCAGCATTTT. The chain couples TRBV28 to TRBJ1-5; the D is unclear. The length of the CDR3 is 15 residues. Germline values: CDR1 MDHEN, CDR2 SYDVKM. V was shortened by 10 bases and J by 0 bases, with 16 bases between the two germline ends. Full variable domain (outside the CDR3, taken from reference TRBV28 and TRBJ1-5): DVKVTQSSRYLVKRTGEKVFLECVQDMDHENMFWYRQDPGLGLRLIYFSYDVKMKEKGDIPEGYSVSREKKERFSLILESASTNQTSMYLCATRRGPSSNQPQHFGDGTRLSIL.